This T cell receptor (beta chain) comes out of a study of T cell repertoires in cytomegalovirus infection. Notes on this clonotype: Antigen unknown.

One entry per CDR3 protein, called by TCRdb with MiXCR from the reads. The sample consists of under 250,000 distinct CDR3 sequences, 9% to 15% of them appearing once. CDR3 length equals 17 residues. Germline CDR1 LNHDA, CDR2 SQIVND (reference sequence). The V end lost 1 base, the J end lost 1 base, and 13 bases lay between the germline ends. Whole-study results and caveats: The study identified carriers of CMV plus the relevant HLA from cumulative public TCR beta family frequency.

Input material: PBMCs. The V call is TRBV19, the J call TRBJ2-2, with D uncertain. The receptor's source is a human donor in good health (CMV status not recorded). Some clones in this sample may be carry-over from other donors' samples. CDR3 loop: CASSIVVDAVNTGELFF. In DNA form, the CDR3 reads TGTGCCAGTAGTATAGTTGTGGACGCAGTGAACACCGGGGAGCTGTTTTTT.